What follows are 14 T cell receptor beta chains derived from one specimen sequenced in a study of shared clonotypes between healthy human individuals. The repertoire was sequenced with immunoSEQ multiplex PCR; TCRdb's copy has only in-frame clones and lacks some. The sample includes 470,000 or so clones, over 70% seen only once; the top ten take approximately 12%. Material: PBMCs. The receptors derive from a woman in her 40s in good health. Some clones in this sample may be carry-over from other donors' samples.

This clone showed up just a few times. V usage is TRBV6-4 and J usage is TRBJ2-3; D unresolved. CDR3 size: 15 residues. With 3 bases removed from V and 2 bases from J, the gap between germline ends came to 12 bases. Germline values: CDR1 MRHNA, CDR2 SNTAGT. The CDR3 coding sequence is TGTGCCAGCAGTGAGGGGAACGCCCACACAGATACGCAGTATTTT. It specifies CASSEGNAHTDTQYF.

Concerning this clone: One base separates it from a far larger clone, so it is likely a read error. Different DNA sequences within this sample yield the same CDR3. This chain uses TRBV30 with TRBJ2-2; tentative D call: TRBD2 (5 bases). The CDR3 consists of 14 residues. The germline gives CDR1 GTSNPN, CDR2 SVGIG (reference sequence). With 3 bases removed from V and 6 bases from J, the gap between germline ends came to 14 bases. The CDR3 DNA reads as TGTGCCTGGAGCTCAGGACTGGAGGCCGGGGAGCTGTTTTTT. This translates into CAWSSGLEAGELFF.

For this clone: This likely reflects a read error, since a far larger clone is one base away. The chain uses TRBV6-5 and TRBJ2-1; the D gene is possibly TRBD1 (5 bases). Trimming shortened V by 10 bases and J by 5 bases, and 18 bases separated the two germline ends. The CDR3 runs to 14 residues. The V gene's germline CDR1 is MNHEY and CDR2 SVGAGI. CDR3 sequence reads: CATSKTACHNEQFF. The CDR3 bases are TGTGCCACCTCCAAGACAGCGTGTCACAATGAGCAGTTCTTC.

About this clone itself: A far bigger clonotype differs at one base, so this is likely a read error. The J gene is TRBJ1-5, the V gene TRBV7-2, with D unresolved. The germline V gene encodes CDR1 SGHTA and CDR2 FQGNSA. The CDR3 has 13 residues. The V gene lost 6 bases and the J gene lost 0 bases, with 6 bases spanning the gap. The CDR3 DNA reads TGTGCCAGCAGTCCAAATAGCAATCAGCCCCAGCATTTT. It is translated as CASSPNSNQPQHF.

The chain employs TRBV7-3 and TRBJ2-2, with a possible D match to TRBD2 (6 bases). The CDR3 loop spans 15 amino acids. Germline V gene lookup returns CDR1 SGHTA and CDR2 FQGTGA. V was pared by 6 bases and J by 6 bases, with 17 bases between. As DNA, the CDR3 is TGTGCCAGCAGGGGACCGGGAGCCCCCGCCGGGGAGCTGTTTTTT. It yields the protein CASRGPGAPAGELFF.

The chain couples TRBV4-2 to TRBJ2-1; TRBD2 might be the D (6 bases). This CDR3 contains 15 residues. CDR1 is LGHNA and CDR2 is YNFKEQ in the germline V gene. The V end lost 1 base, the J end lost 2 bases, and 9 bases lay between the germline ends. DNA of the CDR3: TGTGCCAGCAGCCAAGCGGGCGGGGCCTACAATGAGCAGTTCTTC. This sequence encodes CASSQAGGAYNEQFF.

The chain employs TRBV7-2 and TRBJ2-2, with 8 bases fitting TRBD2. Germline CDR1 is SGHTA and CDR2 is FQGNSA. The CDR3 totals 16 residues. J was trimmed by 5 bases and V by 3 bases; bases with no gene match: 8. CDR3 region: CASSLGTGGLTGELFF. The DNA for the CDR3 is TGTGCCAGCAGCTTGGGAACGGGAGGGCTTACCGGGGAGCTGTTTTTT.

This clone was observed a single time. Given a far larger clone just one base away, this is likely a sequencing read error. The CDR3 spells CASSLQRYSYERYF. CDR3 bases: TGCGCCAGCAGCCTACAGAGGTACTCCTACGAGCGGTACTTC. This chain joins TRBV4-1 and TRBJ2-7; D unclear. The CDR3 is made up of 14 amino acids. Germline V gene sequence: CDR1 MGHRA, CDR2 YSYEKL.

The chain recombines TRBV20-1 with TRBJ2-3; D gene ambiguous. Germline V CDR1 and CDR2: DFQATT, SNEGSKA (reference sequence). The CDR3 contains 11 residues. V gave up 2 bases and J gave up 7 bases, with 7 bases separating them. The CDR3 loop reads CSARLGYTQYF. CDR3 nucleotides: TGCAGTGCTAGATTAGGGTATACGCAGTATTTT.

On this clone itself: A far larger clone is only one base removed, so a read error is likely. Given the absence of the conserved phenylalanine or tryptophan at the CDR3 end, a read error is likely. The J gene is TRBJ2-7, the V gene TRBV6-5, with 7 bases lining up with TRBD1. CDR1 and CDR2 from the germline V gene are MNHEY and SVGAGI. The CDR3 covers 14 residues. V shed 2 bases, J shed 0 bases, and the junction held 1 base outside the gene matches. CDR3 nucleotides: TGTGCCAGCAGTTACGGACAGGACTCCTACGAGCAGTACTTA. This codes for CASSYGQDSYEQYL.

Comment on this clone: A far larger clone is off by one base, so a read error is likely. Other DNA sequences in this specimen translate into the identical CDR3. The rearrangement uses TRBV30 and TRBJ1-1; D ambiguous. This CDR3 has 13 residues. Per the germline V gene, CDR1 is GTSNPN and CDR2 is SVGIG (reference sequence). The CDR3 DNA reads as TGTGCCTGGGACTGGAACATGAACACTGAAGCATTCTTT. Encoded protein: CAWDWNMNTEAFF.

DNA for the CDR3: TGTGCCAGTAGTATCCAGGGTTCGCTCGAGCAGTACTTC. This sequence encodes CASSIQGSLEQYF. This sequence joins TRBV19 and TRBJ2-7; tentatively, D is TRBD1 (5 bases). The CDR3 contains 13 residues. Germline lookup yields CDR1 LNHDA and CDR2 SQIVND (reference sequence). Trimming pared 3 bases from V and 6 bases from J, leaving 12 bases between.

The sample holds many counts of this clone. The same CDR3 can be traced to other DNA sequences in this sample. The gene calls are TRBV6-4 and TRBJ2-2; no reliable D call. The CDR3 extends over 13 amino acids. V was cut by 0 bases and J by 3 bases, with 2 bases left in between. Looked up from germline, CDR1 is MRHNA and CDR2 is SNTAGT. The CDR3 nucleotides are TGTGCCAGCAGTGACTCGGACACCGGGGAGCTGTTTTTT. The encoded protein is CASSDSDTGELFF.

This clone was counted many times. This sequence joins TRBV27 and TRBJ2-7; D is unclear. V was clipped by 4 bases and J by 1 base, with 14 bases between them. Germline CDR1 MNHEY, CDR2 SMNVEV (reference sequence). This CDR3 is 15 amino acids long. CDR3 DNA: TGTGCCAGCAGTTGGTCAGGACGTTTTTCCTACGAGCAGTACTTC. Translation: CASSWSGRFSYEQYF.